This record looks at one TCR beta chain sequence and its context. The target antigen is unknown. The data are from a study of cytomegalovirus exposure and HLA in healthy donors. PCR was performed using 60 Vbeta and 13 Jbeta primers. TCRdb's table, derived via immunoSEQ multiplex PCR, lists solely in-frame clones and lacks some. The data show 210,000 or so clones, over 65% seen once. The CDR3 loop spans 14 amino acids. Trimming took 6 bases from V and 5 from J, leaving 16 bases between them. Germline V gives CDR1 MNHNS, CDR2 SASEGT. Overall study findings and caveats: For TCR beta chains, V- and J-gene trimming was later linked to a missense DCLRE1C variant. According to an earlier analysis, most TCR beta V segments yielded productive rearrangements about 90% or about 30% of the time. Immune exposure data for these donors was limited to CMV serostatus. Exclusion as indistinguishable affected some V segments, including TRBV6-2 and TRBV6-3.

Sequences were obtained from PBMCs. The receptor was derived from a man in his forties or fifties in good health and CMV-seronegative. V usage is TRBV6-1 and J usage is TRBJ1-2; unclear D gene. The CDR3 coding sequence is TGTGCCAGCAGCAACCAACCCGGGGTATATGGCTACACCTTC. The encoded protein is CASSNQPGVYGYTF.